One TCR beta chain is described in this entry. The antigen remains undetermined. These data are taken from a study of cytotoxic CD8 clonotypes in ibrutinib-treated CLL. Study findings and constraints: Before falling back toward baseline at progression, clonality had risen at the time of ibrutinib response.

The germline V gene encodes CDR1 KGHSH and CDR2 LQKENI. There are 16 residues in the CDR3. Trimming stripped 0 bases from V and 0 bases from J, with 9 bases between. Target depth was 1 in 200,000 to 1 in 1 million T cells, about 10x per clonotype. TCRdb's copy holds only in-frame clones and misses some; the assay was immunoSEQ multiplex PCR. The repertoire has 160,000 or so clones, 70% to 90% of them found once; the top ten carry 3% to 3.5%. This sequence originates from a human donor with chronic lymphocytic leukemia. Sequencing used PBMCs, obtained at disease progression, from a patient treated with ibrutinib. The chain couples TRBV18 to TRBJ2-1; TRBD1 might be the D (6 bases). The CDR3 loop is CASSPPLQGSYNEQFF. The CDR3 nucleotides read TGTGCCAGCTCACCACCCTTACAGGGCTCCTACAATGAGCAGTTCTTC.